This is a list of T cell receptor beta chains from one sample in a study of blood T cell repertoires in COVID-19. The assay was immunoSEQ multiplex PCR, and TCRdb's table has in-frame clones only and misses some. The sample records around 260,000 clones, around 90% being singletons. Sequenced material: peripheral blood. These receptors originate from a woman aged 60-75 years with COVID-19, enrolled during active disease. CDR3s include the opening cysteine and the closing phenylalanine or tryptophan. A D gene is named only where the DNA matches it firmly. The size entry is marked missing in some rows and otherwise reads once, few, many or a size class.

j_call | d_call | v_call | clone_size | cdr3_aa | cdr3_nt
TRBJ1-1 | TRBD1 | TRBV11-2 | . | CASSLQGYRTEAFF | TGTGCCAGCAGCCTACAGGGGTATCGGACTGAAGCTTTCTTT
TRBJ2-6 | . | TRBV9 | . | CASSPSQGSANVLTF | TGTGCCAGCAGCCCTAGTCAGGGGTCGGCCAACGTCCTGACTTTC
TRBJ2-2 | . | TRBV5-4 | . | CASSPRVATTTGELFF | TGTGCCAGCAGCCCGCGGGTAGCAACGACCACCGGGGAGCTGTTTTTT
TRBJ2-3 | TRBD2 | TRBV5-6 | . | CASNWGGADTQYF | TGTGCCAGCAACTGGGGAGGGGCAGATACGCAGTATTTT
TRBJ1-3 | . | TRBV6-6 | . | CASSSGSVPGNTIYF | TGTGCCAGCAGTTCCGGAAGCGTTCCCGGAAACACCATATATTTT
TRBJ2-5 | TRBD2 | TRBV6-2/TRBV6-3 | . | CASSYPLTGGGETQYF | TGTGCCAGCAGTTACCCATTAACGGGAGGGGGAGAGACCCAGTACTTC
TRBJ1-2 | TRBD1 | TRBV29-1 | . | CSVGAAGTGGNGYTF | TGCAGCGTTGGGGCCGCCGGGACAGGGGGCAATGGCTACACCTTC
TRBJ2-5 | TRBD1 | TRBV27 | . | CASSTPPGGGETQYF | TGTGCCAGCAGTACCCCCCCAGGGGGCGGGGAGACCCAGTACTTC
TRBJ1-5 | . | TRBV20-1 | once | CSASYQGSNQPQHF | TGCAGTGCTAGTTACCAGGGGAGCAATCAGCCCCAGCATTTT
TRBJ1-1 | . | TRBV7-2 | . | CASSESGGQMNTEAFF | TGTGCCAGCAGCGAATCTGGGGGCCAAATGAACACTGAAGCTTTCTTT
TRBJ2-7 | . | TRBV10-2 | . | CASSDGLAYEQYF | TGCGCCAGCAGTGATGGGCTAGCTTACGAGCAGTACTTC
TRBJ2-1 | TRBD2 | TRBV11-3 | . | CASSLAGGFYNEQFF | TGTGCCAGCAGCTTAGCGGGAGGCTTCTACAATGAGCAGTTCTTC
TRBJ2-2 | TRBD2 | TRBV2 | . | CASREGIRTGELFF | TGTGCCAGTCGGGAGGGGATACGAACCGGGGAGCTGTTTTTT
TRBJ2-7 | TRBD1 | TRBV5-1 | . | CASSWGTGDSYEQYF | TGCGCCAGCAGCTGGGGGACAGGCGACTCCTACGAGCAGTACTTC
TRBJ2-7 | . | TRBV28 | . | CASSLLSEQYF | TGTGCCAGCAGTTTGCTCAGCGAGCAGTACTTC
TRBJ2-5 | TRBD2 | TRBV6-1 | . | CASSEGGRWLAGQDQYF | TGTGCCAGCAGTGAAGGGGGGCGATGGCTAGCGGGCCAGGACCAGTACTTC
TRBJ1-4 | TRBD1 | TRBV3-1/TRBV3-2 | . | CASSHSPGGNEKLFF | TGTGCCAGCAGCCACAGTCCAGGGGGGAATGAAAAACTGTTTTTT
TRBJ2-2 | TRBD2 | TRBV3-1/TRBV3-2 | once | CASSLRLAGDSGELFF | TGTGCCAGCAGCCTCCGACTAGCGGGAGATTCCGGGGAGCTGTTTTTT
TRBJ1-3 | . | TRBV29-1 | . | CSVHEGGNTIYF | TGCAGCGTTCATGAGGGCGGAAACACCATATATTTT
TRBJ2-2 | . | TRBV15 | . | CATSRDLLTGELFF | TGTGCCACCAGCAGAGATCTACTCACCGGGGAGCTGTTTTTT
TRBJ2-7 | TRBD1 | TRBV10-3 | . | CAISDSPTGGYEQYF | TGTGCCATCAGTGATTCACCTACAGGGGGTTACGAGCAGTACTTC
TRBJ2-7 | TRBD2 | TRBV27 | . | CASRTSGDYEQYF | TGTGCCAGCAGGACTAGCGGGGACTACGAGCAGTACTTC
TRBJ1-2 | . | TRBV7-2 | . | CASSLAHSYGYTF | TGTGCCAGCAGCTTAGCGCACAGCTATGGCTACACCTTC
TRBJ2-1 | TRBD1 | TRBV27 | . | CASKEGQAYNEQFF | TGTGCCAGCAAGGAAGGACAGGCCTACAATGAGCAGTTCTTC
TRBJ2-5 | . | TRBV12-2 | . | CASRLFFGLAGGETQYF | TGTGCAAGTCGCTTATTCTTCGGACTAGCGGGAGGAGAGACCCAGTACTTC
TRBJ1-5 | . | TRBV7-2 | . | CATTKFSNQPQHF | TGTGCCACGACTAAGTTCAGCAATCAGCCCCAGCATTTT
TRBJ2-1 | . | TRBV15 | . | CATSREADSYNEQFF | TGTGCCACCAGCAGAGAAGCCGACAGTTACAATGAGCAGTTCTTC
TRBJ1-3 | . | TRBV19 | . | CASSIDPAGNTIYF | TGTGCCAGTAGTATAGACCCCGCTGGAAACACCATATATTTT
TRBJ2-4 | TRBD2 | TRBV5-5 | . | CASRTSGSDIQYF | TGTGCCAGTCGGACTAGCGGGAGTGACATTCAGTACTTC
TRBJ2-3 | . | TRBV9 | . | CASSQQGTDTQYF | TGTGCCAGCAGCCAGCAGGGAACCGATACGCAGTATTTT
TRBJ2-1 | TRBD2 | TRBV10-1 | . | CASIISGAIAGYNEQFF | TGCGCCAGCATTATTAGTGGGGCAATAGCGGGGTACAATGAGCAGTTCTTC
TRBJ1-6 | . | TRBV27 | . | CASSGGFNNSPLHF | TGTGCCAGCAGTGGCGGGTTCAATAATTCACCCCTCCACTTT
TRBJ1-1 | . | TRBV20-1 | . | CSASGRLNTEAFF | TGCAGTGCTAGTGGGCGGCTGAACACTGAAGCTTTCTTT
TRBJ1-2 | TRBD1 | TRBV7-3 | . | CASSLDRANYGYTF | TGTGCCAGCAGCTTAGACAGGGCCAACTATGGCTACACCTTC
TRBJ1-1 | . | TRBV21-1 | . | CASIQTGDTEAFF | TGTGCCAGCATCCAGACAGGGGACACTGAAGCTTTCTTT
TRBJ1-3 | TRBD1 | TRBV28 | . | CASSLRSGTGVGNTIYF | TGTGCCAGCAGTTTACGATCCGGGACAGGGGTTGGAAACACCATATATTTT
TRBJ2-1 | . | TRBV24-1 | once | CATSIGSSYNEQFF | TGTGCCACCAGTATCGGGAGCTCCTACAATGAGCAGTTCTTC
TRBJ1-4 | . | TRBV29-1 | . | CSATWPTNEKLFF | TGCAGCGCCACGTGGCCAACTAATGAAAAACTGTTTTTT
TRBJ1-2 | TRBD1 | TRBV7-3 | few | CASSLSRTGSGYTF | TGTGCCAGCAGCTTAAGTAGGACAGGGAGCGGCTACACCTTC